This TCR beta chain was profiled in a study of shared clonotypes between healthy human individuals (dated by TCRdb to 2020 to 2021). Concerning the study at large: A few men and two women, aged 18 to 49 years, made up the cohort. To increase sequencing depth and limit assay-specific biases, TCR repertoire library preparation and sequencing were carried out by different laboratories using diverse techniques. Each donor's leukapheresis produced roughly between roughly 0.85 and 9.5 billion PBMCs. For each donor, CD4 naive and CD4 memory were each run on three plates, CD8 naive on two plates, and CD8 memory on one plate. The study deeply sequenced blood TCR repertoires of five healthy adults to estimate repertoire size and the extent of clonotype sharing between individuals. What the authors observed across the whole study: Naive subsets generally had larger estimated clonotype richness than memory subsets did. Sampling was restricted to blood, and TCR repertoires in tissues likely differ from the TCR repertoires found in blood. Even with the large sequencing depth, rarefaction of the sorted-subset datasets indicated that sequencing was incomplete. Because the study included a small number of donors, the genetic and exposure-history diversity represented was limited. Compared with non-shared clonotypes, the clonotypes found in all four sorted-subset donors had higher generation probabilities. Around 5% of naive CD4, 3.5% of naive CD8, about 2.5% of memory CD4, and approximately 0.4% of memory CD8 clonotypes were shared across several donors. Pairwise subsampling led to the expectation that sequencing depth would affect the degree of clonotype sharing among donors.

Using the deep immunoSEQ assay, multiplex PCR amplified TCR CDR3 regions from genomic DNA. Extracted genomic DNA from each cell subset was spread evenly across all wells of several immunoSEQ 96-well plates, with each plate serving as a replicate. Each replicate PCR for sorted subsets received around 200 ng genomic DNA, equal to around 32,000 T cell genomes. Purified libraries were measured with a Qubit 3.0 fluorometer, size-checked on a Bioanalyzer 2100, and measured again with the KAPA Library Quantification kit. Every immunoSEQ 96-well plate was sequenced on a separate single-read 150-cycle Illumina NextSeq 550 flow cell. As for the original processing: Because only junctional sequences without quality scores were contained in the immunoSEQ output, filtering matching that applied to full-length reads could not be performed. To assign V/J genes and CDR3, sequences were annotated against IMGT germline references using PyIR, a Python wrapper for IgBLAST v1.9. Any read was removed if the V/J assignment was weak (E-value above 1e-6), the CDR3 was missing, or the read contained stop codons, out-of-frame junctions, or ambiguous translated residues. A V3J clonotype was defined by an identical inferred V gene, J gene, and CDR3 amino acid sequence. Percentage overlap between repertoires was computed as shared unique clonotypes divided by the size of the smaller repertoire. Three approaches were used to assess repertoire richness: RTK rarefaction, the Chao1 estimator, and Recon v2.1 estimates of unobserved clonotypes. For all TCRbeta clonotypes obtained by the gDNA method from a few donors, generation probabilities were computed with OLGA. TCRdb took over this immuneACCESS table, retaining in-frame rearrangements with V and J assigned. Such tables are incomplete; in checked studies, under half of the missing clones stem from an unresolved V gene, and the remainder is unexplained. Clone size and the V and J calls come from that table; the DNA yielded D and trimming. This sample gives about 700,000 clones in total; around 90% of them show up just once. The ten largest make up 20% to 25% of the sample.

Comment on this clone: The antigen this receptor binds is unknown. Base qualities are missing; no much larger clone stands one base away.

The germline V gene (reference sequence) provides CDR1 SEHNR and CDR2 FQNEAQ. At the junction V is shortened by 3 bases and J by 3 bases; bases outside the gene matches: 7. The CDR3 numbers 15 residues from cysteine through phenylalanine. Only the CDR3 part of the read is kept: 45 bases, read in frame from the first base. CD8 naive samples were obtained by positive selection for CCR7 among CD45RO-negative cells, yielding a CD45RA+CCR7+ population from which TemRA cells were excluded. Healthy HIV-negative adults with no recently reported acute infections or vaccinations were included as donors. Every donor was a Caucasian adult residing in Nashville, Tennessee, USA. After blood collection by leukapheresis, PBMCs were isolated using Ficoll-Histopaque density gradient centrifugation and then cryopreserved in the vapor phase of liquid nitrogen. Analytical flow cytometry was used to check the purity and quantity of every magnetically sorted T cell population. From each sorted fraction, genomic DNA was isolated and quantified by UV absorbance on a Nanodrop 2000c.

The chain uses TRBV7-9 and TRBJ1-2, with 7 central nucleotides matching TRBD1. The sample was naive CD8+ T cells sorted from blood. Per the publication, the cell subset or site label means: CD45RA+CCR7+. This TCR derives from a man aged 30 to 45 in good health. In nucleotide form, the sequence is TGTGCCAGCAGCTTTTTGCCAGGACAGGACTATGGCTACACCTTC. Its amino acids are CASSFLPGQDYGYTF.